This T cell receptor (beta chain) was recorded in a study of neurological immune-mediated disorders. Between the trimmed V and J ends, which lost 6 bases and 1 base, there was a span of 12 bases. Germline CDR1 SEHNR, CDR2 FQNEAQ (reference sequence). The CDR3 contains 14 residues. It was by 5'RACE with 10-nucleotide random UMIs that the cDNA was made. TCRdb reprocessed the 5' RACE reads via MiXCR and lists one record per CDR3 protein. The table records under 45,000 distinct CDR3 sequences, under 25% of them present only once. To note about this clonotype: A read error is possible here, since a much larger clone lies one base away.

The time point was: technical triplicate 3. 2 million PBMCs stored at -80 C were the source of the unsorted libraries. The rearrangement joins TRBV7-9 to TRBJ1-1, with D hard to call. Sequencing used PBMCs. This sequence was found in a man aged 60-69 years with HTLV-1-associated myelopathy (HAM/TSP). CDR3 sequence: CASSSQVPNTEAFF. CDR3 in DNA: TGTGCCAGCAGTTCCCAGGTGCCGAACACTGAAGCTTTCTTT.